Listed below are T cell receptor beta chains from one sample, sequenced in a study of control samples from healthy donors and cancer patients. The assay was immunoSEQ multiplex PCR, and TCRdb's table has in-frame clones only and misses some. Of over 75,000 clones in the sample, 82% were seen once. The material sequenced was blood. These receptors were obtained from a man between 60 and 70 years old in good health. Each CDR3 is given with its conserved first and last residue. The order of the fields is J gene, clone size, D gene, V gene, CDR3 DNA, CDR3 protein. The D gene is left open where the match is weak. A row's size may be missing; if present it is once, few, many or a size class.

J gene: TRBJ2-2
clone size: -
D gene: -
V gene: TRBV27
CDR3 DNA: TGTGCCAGCAGTTTATGGGCCGTGGACCTAAACACCGGGGAGCTGTTTTTT
CDR3 protein: CASSLWAVDLNTGELFF

J gene: TRBJ1-1
clone size: -
D gene: TRBD1
V gene: TRBV7-8
CDR3 DNA: TGTGCCAGCAGCTACCCAGGGGGAGACACTGAAGCTTTCTTT
CDR3 protein: CASSYPGGDTEAFF

J gene: TRBJ2-2
clone size: -
D gene: TRBD1
V gene: TRBV5-6
CDR3 DNA: TGTGCCAGCAGCTCCGGGACAGTTGAAGTGGAGCTGTTTTTT
CDR3 protein: CASSSGTVEVELFF

J gene: TRBJ2-1
clone size: -
D gene: TRBD2
V gene: TRBV19
CDR3 DNA: TGTGCCAGTAGTATTCATCGACTAGCGGGAGGCCGGTACTACAATGAGCAGTTCTTC
CDR3 protein: CASSIHRLAGGRYYNEQFF

J gene: TRBJ1-2
clone size: -
D gene: -
V gene: TRBV2
CDR3 DNA: TGTGCCAGCAGCATCGGACAGAATAACTATGGCTACACCTTC
CDR3 protein: CASSIGQNNYGYTF

J gene: TRBJ1-3
clone size: -
D gene: -
V gene: TRBV2
CDR3 DNA: TGTGCCAGCAGTCAGAGGGGGAAAAACACCATATATTTT
CDR3 protein: CASSQRGKNTIYF

J gene: TRBJ2-5
clone size: -
D gene: TRBD2
V gene: TRBV6-6
CDR3 DNA: TGTGCCACGCGACTAGCGGGACCGGAAGAGACCCAGTACTTC
CDR3 protein: CATRLAGPEETQYF

J gene: TRBJ2-7
clone size: once
D gene: TRBD1
V gene: TRBV7-7
CDR3 DNA: TGTGCTAGCAGCCCCCGAACGGACAGGGCCGAGCAGTACTTC
CDR3 protein: CASSPRTDRAEQYF

J gene: TRBJ2-7
clone size: -
D gene: TRBD1
V gene: TRBV5-8
CDR3 DNA: TGTGCCAGCAGCTTGGGACAGGGCCTCTACGAGCAGTACTTC
CDR3 protein: CASSLGQGLYEQYF

J gene: TRBJ1-2
clone size: -
D gene: -
V gene: TRBV10-2
CDR3 DNA: TGCGCCAGCAGTGGTAACTATGGCTACACCTTC
CDR3 protein: CASSGNYGYTF

J gene: TRBJ2-2
clone size: -
D gene: -
V gene: TRBV24-1
CDR3 DNA: TGTGCCACCCACCCCGGAGGCGGGATCCGGGAAGGCTCCGGGGAGCTGTTTTTT
CDR3 protein: CATHPGGGIREGSGELFF

J gene: TRBJ2-3
clone size: -
D gene: -
V gene: TRBV5-1
CDR3 DNA: TGCGCCAGCAGCTTGAGACAGATGGGAGATACGCAGTATTTT
CDR3 protein: CASSLRQMGDTQYF

J gene: TRBJ2-5
clone size: -
D gene: -
V gene: TRBV29-1
CDR3 DNA: TGCAGCGTGCAGCAGGTCCGGGAGACCCAGTACTTC
CDR3 protein: CSVQQVRETQYF

J gene: TRBJ2-5
clone size: -
D gene: -
V gene: TRBV9
CDR3 DNA: TGTGCCAGCAGCGTAGGGGCAGAACAAGAGACCCAGTACTTC
CDR3 protein: CASSVGAEQETQYF

J gene: TRBJ2-7
clone size: -
D gene: -
V gene: TRBV11-2
CDR3 DNA: TGTGCCAGCAGCTTGACGGCCTCCTACGAGCAGTACTTC
CDR3 protein: CASSLTASYEQYF

J gene: TRBJ2-7
clone size: -
D gene: TRBD1
V gene: TRBV7-9
CDR3 DNA: TGTGCCAGCAGCAGGGGGACAGCGGTTAGAGGAGACGAGCAGTACTTC
CDR3 protein: CASSRGTAVRGDEQYF

J gene: TRBJ2-2
clone size: -
D gene: TRBD2
V gene: TRBV10-2
CDR3 DNA: TGCGCCAGCAGGCGGGAGGGTGGAACCGGGGAGCTGTTTTTT
CDR3 protein: CASRREGGTGELFF

J gene: TRBJ1-2
clone size: -
D gene: -
V gene: TRBV7-9
CDR3 DNA: TGTGCCAGCAGCTTCGGCAATAGCTATGGCTACACCTTC
CDR3 protein: CASSFGNSYGYTF

J gene: TRBJ2-1
clone size: -
D gene: TRBD2
V gene: TRBV4-2
CDR3 DNA: TGTGCCAGCAGCCGAGGGACTAGCGGCCCCTACAATGAGCAGTTCTTC
CDR3 protein: CASSRGTSGPYNEQFF

J gene: TRBJ2-1
clone size: -
D gene: -
V gene: TRBV30
CDR3 DNA: TGTGCCTGGAGTGTACTAGAGTACAATGAGCAGTTCTTC
CDR3 protein: CAWSVLEYNEQFF

J gene: TRBJ2-5
clone size: -
D gene: TRBD1
V gene: TRBV2
CDR3 DNA: TGTGCCAGCAGTCGACAGGGGCAGACCCAAGAGACCCAGTACTTC
CDR3 protein: CASSRQGQTQETQYF

J gene: TRBJ2-7
clone size: -
D gene: -
V gene: TRBV21-1
CDR3 DNA: TGTGCCAGCACCAAGCGAGAAGGGAGAGGGGATGAGCAGTACTTC
CDR3 protein: CASTKREGRGDEQYF

J gene: TRBJ1-2
clone size: -
D gene: -
V gene: TRBV7-9
CDR3 DNA: TGTGCCAGCAGCTTAGATGCGGGAACGGGCTATGGCTACACCTTC
CDR3 protein: CASSLDAGTGYGYTF

J gene: TRBJ1-2
clone size: -
D gene: -
V gene: TRBV7-9
CDR3 DNA: TGTGCCAGCAGCTTCACCCCTGAACAGAGTGGCTACACCTTC
CDR3 protein: CASSFTPEQSGYTF

J gene: TRBJ2-7
clone size: -
D gene: -
V gene: TRBV9
CDR3 DNA: TGTGCCAGCAGCGTAGCGCCCTATCCGGGCTCCTACGAGCAGTACTTC
CDR3 protein: CASSVAPYPGSYEQYF

J gene: TRBJ2-3
clone size: -
D gene: -
V gene: TRBV27
CDR3 DNA: TGTGCCAGCAGTTTTGCAGATACGCAGTATTTT
CDR3 protein: CASSFADTQYF

J gene: TRBJ1-5
clone size: once
D gene: -
V gene: TRBV19
CDR3 DNA: TGTGCCAGTAGTCCCGGCCCAGGGGAGCCCCAGCATTTT
CDR3 protein: CASSPGPGEPQHF